The text below deals with one TCR beta chain. Per the original data handling: Amplified reference gene primers provided the basis for estimating nucleated cell counts. TCRdb's table, derived via immunoSEQ multiplex PCR, lists solely in-frame clones and lacks some. V, J and clone size were drawn from that table, and D and trimming were deduced from the DNA. The sample records 240,000 or so clones, about 70% being singletons. The CDR3 length is 17 residues. Germline CDR1 is SGHRS and CDR2 is YFSETQ. The V gene end was trimmed by 4 bases and the J gene end by 2 bases; junction bases not matched to a gene: 13. The data derive from a study of blood T cell repertoires in COVID-19. For the study at large: The United States, Italy and Spain provided the acute and convalescent COVID-19 samples. T cells, B-cell-depleted T cells, or PBMCs provided the cDNA or gDNA that served as material.

V is TRBV5-1 and J is TRBJ2-3, with 7 bases identical to TRBD1. The sequence derives from a woman older than 75 with acute or convalescent COVID-19. Material: peripheral blood. The CDR3 nucleotides read TGCGCCAGCAGCCTTGTCGCCGGGACAGCCTCCACAGATACGCAGTATTTT. It translates to CASSLVAGTASTDTQYF.